Presented here are 17 T cell receptor beta chains from one specimen sequenced in a study of shared clonotypes between healthy human individuals. Clones were read by immunoSEQ multiplex PCR, and TCRdb kept only the in-frame ones, dropping some. The sample contains around 320,000 clones, roughly 87% of which appear only once. The sample comprised memory CD8+ T cells sorted from blood. Subset given: CD45RO+ cells pooled with CCR7-negative TemRA cells. The receptors originated from a man between 18 and 35 years old in good health.

The chain carries TRBV7-9 and TRBJ2-7; no clear D gene. The V and J ends lost 3 bases and 6 bases respectively, with 9 bases between them. The CDR3 spans 12 residues. In germline, CDR1 is SEHNR, CDR2 FQNEAQ (reference sequence). CDR3 bases: TGTGCCAGCAGCTTGGAATCTACCGAGCAGTACTTC. Amino acid sequence: CASSLESTEQYF.

The rearrangement uses TRBV6-5 and TRBJ1-2; TRBD1 might be the D (6 bases). The CDR3 length is 14 residues. CDR1 is MNHEY and CDR2 is SVGAGI in the germline V gene. Trimming took off 3 bases at V and 4 bases at J, with 12 bases between the two ends. The CDR3, as DNA: TGTGCCAGCAGTTATAGGGCAGGGGTCTATGGCTACACCTTC. Its protein product is CASSYRAGVYGYTF.

The genes are TRBV7-2 and TRBJ2-1, with unresolved D. The V end was cut by 2 bases, the J end by 4 bases, with 9 bases between. CDR3 length equals 14 residues. Germline V gene lookup returns CDR1 SGHTA and CDR2 FQGNSA. CDR3 DNA sequence: TGTGCCAGCAGCTTAATCACGGAGTACAATGAGCAGTTCTTC. Its protein is CASSLITEYNEQFF.

The rearrangement links TRBV29-1 to TRBJ2-3; D not resolved. V lost 3 bases and J lost 2, with 9 bases in between. The CDR3 totals 13 residues. Germline CDR1 and CDR2: SQVTM and ANQGSEA. CDR3 loop: CSVEGPVTDTQYF. The CDR3 bases are TGCAGCGTTGAGGGCCCAGTCACAGATACGCAGTATTTT.

The DNA for the CDR3 is TGTGCCAGCAGTTTTCGGACAGACACTGAAGCTTTCTTT. Protein product: CASSFRTDTEAFF. The rearrangement joins TRBV27 to TRBJ1-1, with D possibly being TRBD1 (6 bases). The CDR3 has 13 residues. Per the germline V gene, CDR1 is MNHEY and CDR2 is SMNVEV (reference sequence). V lost 3 bases and J lost 3, with 8 bases in between.

This chain connects TRBV25-1 to TRBJ2-5; TRBD2 is a possible D gene (5 bases). The CDR3 sequence is 14 residues long. Germline V gene sequence: CDR1 MGHDK, CDR2 SYGVNS. Trimming pared 4 bases from V and 4 bases from J, leaving 13 bases between. The CDR3 DNA reads TGTGCCAGCAGTGTTGAGGAGGTAGGAGAGACCCAGTACTTC. Protein product: CASSVEEVGETQYF.

The V call is TRBV28, the J call TRBJ2-3; 7 bases agree with TRBD2. CDR3 length: 16 amino acids. V trimming: 0 bases; J trimming: 3 bases; junction bases outside the gene matches: 6. CDR1 is MDHEN and CDR2 is SYDVKM in the germline V gene. CDR3 region: CASSLWGRGTTDTQYF. In DNA form, the CDR3 reads TGTGCCAGCAGTTTATGGGGGCGGGGGACGACAGATACGCAGTATTTT.

The chain combines TRBV7-8 with TRBJ1-2, with D possibly being TRBD1 (6 bases). This CDR3 comprises 18 residues. V lost 5 bases to trimming and J lost 2 bases, with 24 bases between them. Germline CDR1 SGHVS, CDR2 FQNEAQ. CDR3 bases: TGTGCCAGCAGCCCCACCCCCGGGACACGGGGTCGAAACTATGGCTACACCTTC. Protein product: CASSPTPGTRGRNYGYTF.

The chain has TRBV10-3 and TRBJ2-1; D gene ambiguous. The germline V and J ends were trimmed by 11 bases and 4 bases, with 15 bases remaining between them. The CDR3 is 13 residues long. Germline-derived CDR1 and CDR2 are ENHRY and SYGVKD. The DNA of the CDR3 is TGTGCCGCCTCCCCCGACTTGTACAATGAGCAGTTCTTC. It codes for CAASPDLYNEQFF.

CDR3 nucleotide sequence: TGTCTCGGCGACGGTGGGGAGACCCAGTACTTC. This encodes CLGDGGETQYF. The chain combines TRBV2 with TRBJ2-5, with no clear D. Germline-derived CDR1 and CDR2 are SNHLY and FYNNEI. The CDR3 has 11 amino acids.

The chain links TRBV4-1 to TRBJ1-1; 7 bases are shared with TRBD1. The V gene end was trimmed by 0 bases and the J gene end by 3 bases; junction bases not matched to a gene: 4. The CDR3 totals 15 residues. Germline CDR1 is MGHRA and CDR2 is YSYEKL. CDR3 DNA: TGCGCCAGCAGCCAAGAACCGGGACAGTACACTGAAGCTTTCTTT. Amino acids: CASSQEPGQYTEAFF.

The CDR3 here is CAWDGTGDGYTF. CDR3 bases: TGTGCCTGGGACGGGACAGGGGATGGCTACACCTTC. The chain employs TRBV30 and TRBJ1-2; 10 bases match TRBD1. The CDR3 loop spans 12 amino acids. CDR1 is GTSNPN and CDR2 is SVGIG in the germline V gene (reference sequence). The ends lost 5 bases at V and 6 bases at J; junction bases unmatched: 3.

The V call is TRBV5-6, the J call TRBJ2-7; D not certain. V lost 0 bases and J lost 2, with 12 bases in between. Looked up from germline, CDR1 is SGHDT and CDR2 is YYEEEE. This CDR3 is built from 15 residues. The CDR3: CASSLAPWVTYEQYF. The DNA of the CDR3 is TGTGCCAGCAGCTTGGCCCCCTGGGTGACCTACGAGCAGTACTTC.

V is TRBV5-6 and J is TRBJ1-1; tentatively, D is TRBD1 (5 bases). The germline V gene has CDR1 SGHDT and CDR2 YYEEEE. Trimming took off 4 bases at V and 4 bases at J, with 11 bases between the two ends. This CDR3 region has 13 residues. The CDR3 DNA sequence: TGTGCCAGCAGCCCGACAGAGGGCACTGAAGCTTTCTTT. It specifies CASSPTEGTEAFF.

This chain links TRBV2 with TRBJ2-3; 8 nucleotides match TRBD2. Germline V lookup: CDR1 SNHLY, CDR2 FYNNEI. V lost 3 bases to trimming and J lost 3 bases; unmatched junction nucleotides: 5. The CDR3 length is 15 residues. Here the CDR3 DNA reads TGTGCCAGCAGTGATCAAGCGGGAGCGACAGATACGCAGTATTTT. Its protein is CASSDQAGATDTQYF.

This chain connects TRBV10-3 to TRBJ2-7; the D call may be TRBD1 or TRBD2 (5 bases each). Per the germline V gene, CDR1 is ENHRY and CDR2 is SYGVKD. Between the trimmed V and J ends, which lost 2 bases and 7 bases, there was a span of 18 bases. The CDR3 is made up of 15 amino acids. The CDR3 reads CAISETFREPGEQYF. Written as DNA, the CDR3 is TGTGCCATCAGTGAGACCTTCCGGGAACCAGGGGAGCAGTACTTC.

The DNA of the CDR3 is TGTGCCAGCAGCTTAACGGGGTTCGACGCTGAAGCTTTCTTT. Translated, it gives CASSLTGFDAEAFF. The rearrangement joins TRBV7-9 to TRBJ1-1; no definite D call. The V end was cut by 2 bases, the J end by 6 bases, with 13 bases between. This CDR3 contains 14 residues. Germline-derived CDR1 and CDR2 are SEHNR and FQNEAQ (reference sequence).